A single sample is the source of the 16 T cell receptor beta chains below, sequenced in a study of radiotherapy plus CTLA-4 blockade in lung cancer. Sequenced by immunoSEQ multiplex PCR; TCRdb stores in-frame clones only, minus some. The sample carries just over 60,000 clones, around three quarters recorded once. The input for sequencing was peripheral blood, taken from a patient treated with radiotherapy plus ipilimumab. Receptors originate from a human donor with non-small cell lung cancer who had a complete response to radiotherapy plus ipilimumab.

In this sample, this clone turned up a few times. The chain is built from TRBV7-9 and TRBJ2-1; D is unclear. This CDR3 is 13 amino acids long. Germline CDR1 SEHNR, CDR2 FQNEAQ (reference sequence). The germline V and J ends were trimmed by 1 base and 10 bases, with 11 bases remaining between them. The CDR3 loop reads CASSLESVGEQFF. CDR3 DNA sequence: TGTGCCAGCAGCTTAGAATCGGTCGGGGAGCAGTTCTTC.

The genes are TRBV29-1 and TRBJ1-3, with 7 bases matching TRBD1. There are 13 residues in the CDR3. V trimming: 7 bases; J trimming: 4 bases; junction bases outside the gene matches: 7. From germline, CDR1 is SQVTM and CDR2 ANQGSEA. CDR3 loop: CSAPEGAGNTIYF. Here the CDR3 DNA reads TGCAGCGCCCCAGAGGGGGCGGGAAACACCATATATTTT. Complete variable domain (other parts from reference TRBV29-1 and TRBJ1-3): SAVISQKPSRDICQRGTSLTIQCQVDSQVTMMFWYRQQPGQSLTLIATANQGSEATYESGFVIDKFPISRPNLTFSTLTVSNMSPEDSSIYLCSAPEGAGNTIYFGEGSWLTVV.

The chain carries TRBV2 and TRBJ2-7; 10 bases match TRBD2. J gave up 0 bases and V 7 bases, and 12 bases lay outside the gene matches. Germline CDR1 and CDR2: SNHLY and FYNNEI. The CDR3 sequence is 17 residues long. The CDR3 is CASKRGSGGPLSYEQYF. For the CDR3, the DNA is TGTGCCAGCAAAAGGGGTAGCGGGGGGCCCCTCTCCTACGAGCAGTACTTC. Combining the CDR3 with reference TRBV2 and TRBJ2-7 gives the whole variable domain EPEVTQTPSHQVTQMGQEVILRCVPISNHLYFYWYRQILGQKVEFLVSFYNNEISEKSEIFDDQFSVERPDGSNFTLKIRSTKLEDSAMYFCASKRGSGGPLSYEQYFGPGTRLTVT.

The gene calls are TRBV11-3 and TRBJ1-2; TRBD1 is a possible D gene (6 bases). Per germline, CDR1 SGHNT and CDR2 YENEEA. The V and J ends lost 1 base and 3 bases respectively, with 6 bases between them. The CDR3 consists of 13 residues. The CDR3 here is CASSLAGDYGYTF. The CDR3 DNA reads as TGTGCCAGCAGCTTAGCAGGGGACTATGGCTACACCTTC.

This chain joins TRBV9 and TRBJ2-7; 9 bases fit TRBD1. Germline lookup yields CDR1 SGDLS and CDR2 YYNGEE. The CDR3 spans 14 residues. The J segment lost 4 bases and the V segment lost 7 bases, leaving 9 bases of the junction unmatched. DNA for the CDR3: TGTGCCAGCCCAAGGACAGGGGAAGCATACGAGCAGTACGTC. Its translation is CASPRTGEAYEQYV.

V is TRBV30 and J is TRBJ2-5; 12 nucleotides align to TRBD2. The CDR3 has 14 amino acids. Germline values: CDR1 GTSNPN, CDR2 SVGIG (reference sequence). The V and J ends lost 4 bases and 2 bases, in that order; junction bases with no gene match: 2. The CDR3 region has the DNA TGTGCCTGGACTAGCGGGGGGGCTCAAGAGACCCAGTACTTC. It encodes CAWTSGGAQETQYF.

V gene TRBV7-2 combines with J gene TRBJ1-1, with a weak D call TRBD1 (5 bases). Trimming cost V 1 base and J 4 bases, with 19 bases left between them. Germline V gene lookup returns CDR1 SGHTA and CDR2 FQGNSA. The CDR3 is 17 residues long. CDR3 residues: CASSLGGRTLRGTEAFF. CDR3 nucleotides: TGTGCCAGCAGCTTAGGGGGACGGACCCTAAGAGGCACTGAAGCTTTCTTT.

The chain is built from TRBV19 and TRBJ2-2; 11 bases agree with TRBD2. Germline V lookup: CDR1 LNHDA, CDR2 SQIVND (reference sequence). Trimming removed 9 bases from V and 6 bases from J; junction bases left unmatched: 6. The length of the CDR3 is 14 residues. The CDR3 bases are TGTGCCAGCATAGCGGGGGGGGTGCCCGGGGAGCTGTTTTTT. Its translation: CASIAGGVPGELFF.

A few counts support this clone. The chain links TRBV5-1 to TRBJ1-1; D remains unclear. The CDR3 contains 14 residues. Germline V gene data show CDR1 as SGHRS and CDR2 as YFSETQ. The germline V and J ends were trimmed by 4 bases and 0 bases, with 10 bases remaining between them. CDR3 DNA sequence: TGCGCCAGCAGCCCACAGAGGATGAACACTGAAGCTTTCTTT. This encodes CASSPQRMNTEAFF.

V and J are TRBV27 and TRBJ1-1; 8 nucleotides align to TRBD1. With V trimmed by 8 bases and J by 4 bases, 9 bases remained unmatched. The CDR3 extends over 14 amino acids. CDR1 and CDR2 (germline): MNHEY, SMNVEV (reference sequence). CDR3 amino acids: CASGIRGLSTEAFF. Written as DNA, the CDR3 is TGTGCCAGCGGAATCAGGGGGCTAAGCACTGAAGCTTTCTTT.

This clone was seen once. The CDR3 coding sequence is TGCGCCAGCAGCCTACAAACACTAGCGGGAGGTGCAGATACGCAGTATTTT. It yields the protein CASSLQTLAGGADTQYF. J is TRBJ2-3 and V is TRBV5-1; 12 bases match TRBD2. The CDR3 extends over 17 amino acids. Trimming at V came to 4 bases and at J to 4 bases, leaving 10 bases not matched to a gene. Germline V lookup: CDR1 SGHRS, CDR2 YFSETQ.

The CDR3 loop is CASSFRGPYEKLFF. The CDR3 region has the DNA TGTGCCAGCAGCTTCCGGGGGCCTTATGAAAAACTGTTTTTT. This rearrangement joins TRBV7-9 to TRBJ1-4; D perhaps matches TRBD1 (6 bases). The CDR3 length is 14 residues. Germline V gene data show CDR1 as SEHNR and CDR2 as FQNEAQ (reference sequence). V was shortened by 3 bases and J by 6 bases, with 11 bases between the two germline ends.

The chain couples TRBV2 to TRBJ1-1, with TRBD1 identical over 7 bases. This CDR3 comprises 12 residues. Germline trimming cut 8 bases from V and 10 bases from J; bases unmatched to any gene: 10. Germline values: CDR1 SNHLY, CDR2 FYNNEI. The CDR3: CASAIGTEGAFF. CDR3 nucleotide sequence: TGTGCCAGCGCAATCGGGACAGAGGGAGCTTTCTTT.

The chain uses TRBV18 and TRBJ1-5; D unclear. The CDR3 is made up of 11 amino acids. Trimming removed 2 bases from V and 5 bases from J, with 1 base in between. Per the germline V gene, CDR1 is KGHSH and CDR2 is LQKENI. DNA for the CDR3: TGTGCCAGCTCACCAGATCAGCCCCAGCATTTT. Its translation is CASSPDQPQHF.

The chain has TRBV6-1 and TRBJ1-6, with 7 positions matching TRBD1. V gave up 5 bases and J gave up 10 bases; unmatched junction bases: 11. CDR3 length: 15 amino acids. Germline V gene sequence: CDR1 MNHNS, CDR2 SASEGT. CDR3 DNA sequence: TGTGCCAGCAGTAGGGTCGGGACAGAAGAATCACCCCTCCACTTT. Its translation is CASSRVGTEESPLHF.

The chain has TRBV2 and TRBJ2-2; 9 bases are shared with TRBD1. Per the germline V gene, CDR1 is SNHLY and CDR2 is FYNNEI. The ends lost 5 bases at V and 4 bases at J; junction bases unmatched: 5. This CDR3 contains 15 residues. The CDR3 sequence is CASSPGTGPTGELFF. The CDR3 region has the DNA TGTGCCAGCAGTCCCGGGACAGGGCCCACCGGGGAGCTGTTTTTT.